Each of the 25 T cell receptor beta chains below was sequenced from the same sample in a study of shared clonotypes between healthy human individuals. Profiling relied on immunoSEQ multiplex PCR, and the TCRdb table lists in-frame clones only, not all of them. The table records 2 million to 2.5 million clones, about 92% of them present only once. What was sequenced was naive CD4+ T cells from PBMCs. Indicated subset: CD45RA+ positively selected. All receptors derive from a young man in good health. Some clones in this sample may be carry-over from other donors' samples.

The rearrangement joins TRBV11-2 to TRBJ2-7, with a possible D match to TRBD2 (5 bases). The V end lost 2 bases, the J end lost 6 bases, and 14 bases lay between the germline ends. Germline CDR1 SGHAT, CDR2 FQNNGV. The CDR3 extends over 14 amino acids. CDR3: CASSLLGNLGEQYF. The CDR3 coding sequence is TGTGCCAGCAGCTTACTCGGGAATTTGGGCGAGCAGTACTTC.

This clone was picked up one time. This chain joins TRBV30 and TRBJ2-7; 13 nucleotides align to TRBD2. CDR1 and CDR2 (germline): GTSNPN, SVGIG (reference sequence). This CDR3 has 14 residues. After removal of 5 bases from V and 5 bases from J, the junction contained 6 bases not matched to a gene. CDR3 residues: CAWAGTSGIHEQYF. The CDR3, as DNA: TGTGCCTGGGCCGGGACTAGCGGGATACACGAGCAGTACTTC.

This clone occurred once. DNA for the CDR3: TGTGCCAGCAGGACTCCTGCTAACTATGGCTACACCTTC. Its protein is CASRTPANYGYTF. This chain connects TRBV28 to TRBJ1-2; D gene unclear. The CDR3 has 13 residues. Trimming took off 6 bases at V and 0 bases at J, with 8 bases between the two ends. The germline CDR1 and CDR2 sequences are MDHEN and SYDVKM.

The rearrangement uses TRBV28 and TRBJ2-5; 7 bases fit TRBD1. Germline CDR1 is MDHEN and CDR2 is SYDVKM. V was clipped by 6 bases and J by 5 bases; unmatched bases: 6. This CDR3 region has 13 residues. The CDR3 reads CASRMTRGETQYF. The CDR3 DNA reads TGTGCCAGCAGAATGACCAGGGGGGAGACCCAGTACTTC.

The chain combines TRBV5-1 with TRBJ2-1; 7 nucleotides align to TRBD1. V shed 4 bases and J 4 bases; nucleotides not matched to a gene: 8. Germline V gives CDR1 SGHRS, CDR2 YFSETQ. The CDR3 has 15 amino acids. The CDR3 sequence is CASSQGQIPYNEQFF. The CDR3, as DNA: TGCGCCAGCAGCCAGGGACAGATACCTTACAATGAGCAGTTCTTC.

This chain connects TRBV11-2 to TRBJ2-7, with 9 bases fitting TRBD1. Germline CDR1 SGHAT, CDR2 FQNNGV. Germline trimming cut 7 bases from V and 3 bases from J; bases unmatched to any gene: 7. This CDR3 spans 14 amino acids. CDR3 region: CASNSGQGNYEQYF. The DNA of the CDR3 is TGTGCCAGCAACTCGGGACAGGGCAACTACGAGCAGTACTTC.

The chain employs TRBV4-2 and TRBJ1-1; D unresolved. The germline V and J ends were trimmed by 1 base and 3 bases, with 15 bases remaining between them. The CDR3 runs to 16 residues. Germline lookup yields CDR1 LGHNA and CDR2 YNFKEQ. The CDR3 nucleotides read TGTGCCAGCAGCCAAGGCACTTACGCGGATCACACTGAAGCTTTCTTT. It specifies CASSQGTYADHTEAFF.

The chain couples TRBV6-1 to TRBJ2-3; D gene ambiguous. There are 13 residues in the CDR3. Trimming shortened V by 6 bases and J by 5 bases, and 12 bases separated the two germline ends. Germline assignment: CDR1 MNHNS and CDR2 SASEGT. CDR3 amino acids: CASSPTHLDTQYF. CDR3 DNA sequence: TGTGCCAGCAGCCCGACTCATTTAGATACGCAGTATTTT.

V gene TRBV25-1 combines with J gene TRBJ1-1, with D perhaps TRBD1 (6 bases). Between the trimmed V and J ends, which lost 2 bases and 7 bases, there was a span of 14 bases. Germline V gene data show CDR1 as MGHDK and CDR2 as SYGVNS. The CDR3 has 14 amino acids. Here the CDR3 reads CASSEKTGPDEAFF. The CDR3 DNA sequence: TGTGCCAGCAGTGAAAAGACAGGTCCAGATGAAGCTTTCTTT.

With respect to this clone: The sample has other DNA sequences that encode this CDR3 too. The rearrangement joins TRBV11-2 to TRBJ2-5; TRBD1 might be the D (6 bases). CDR1 is SGHAT, CDR2 FQNNGV, per germline. CDR3 size: 13 residues. V was cut by 3 bases and J by 2 bases, with 7 bases left in between. The DNA of the CDR3 is TGTGCCAGCAGCTTTGGACAGCAAGAGACCCAGTACTTC. Translation gives CASSFGQQETQYF.

CDR3 residues: CASSLWWQAPNYGYTF. DNA for the CDR3: TGTGCCAGCAGCTTGTGGTGGCAGGCGCCTAACTATGGCTACACCTTC. The chain is built from TRBV11-2 and TRBJ1-2, with unresolved D. This CDR3 contains 16 residues. The germline CDR1 and CDR2 sequences are SGHAT and FQNNGV. Trimming cost V 3 bases and J 0 bases, with 14 bases left between them. The variable domain in full, completed from reference TRBV11-2 and TRBJ1-2, reads EAGVAQSPRYKIIEKRQSVAFWCNPISGHATLYWYQQILGQGPKLLIQFQNNGVVDDSQLPKDRFSAERLKGVDSTLKIQPAKLEDSAVYLCASSLWWQAPNYGYTFGSGTRLTVV.

With respect to this clone: Other nucleotide sequences in the sample specify the same CDR3. The rearrangement links TRBV7-3 to TRBJ2-2, with 12 bases aligning to TRBD2. The J segment lost 6 bases and the V segment lost 5 bases, leaving 4 bases of the junction unmatched. Germline lookup yields CDR1 SGHTA and CDR2 FQGTGA. The CDR3 runs to 15 residues. The CDR3 region is CASSLGTSGSGELFF. CDR3 DNA sequence: TGTGCCAGCAGCCTCGGGACTAGCGGGTCCGGGGAGCTGTTTTTT.

In this sample, this clone turned up a few times. Other DNA variants within this sample encode the same CDR3. V and J are TRBV6-5 and TRBJ1-5; 10 nucleotides line up with TRBD1. This CDR3 region has 13 residues. V dropped 5 bases and J dropped 6; count of bases not matched to a gene: 1. The germline CDR1 and CDR2 sequences are MNHEY and SVGAGI. The CDR3 region is CASSRTGGQPQHF. In nucleotides, the CDR3 is TGTGCCAGCAGTCGGACAGGGGGTCAGCCCCAGCATTTT.

The V and J genes are TRBV15 and TRBJ2-2; 9 bases agree with TRBD2. Germline lookup yields CDR1 LNHNV and CDR2 YYDKDF (reference sequence). The CDR3 covers 15 residues. J lost 4 bases, V lost 5 bases, and 5 bases had no gene match. The CDR3 region is CATSPVAGVTGELFF. In DNA, the CDR3 is TGTGCCACCAGCCCAGTAGCGGGAGTCACCGGGGAGCTGTTTTTT.

This clone was seen once. The chain has TRBV28 and TRBJ2-7; a possible D gene is TRBD2 (5 bases). CDR3 length: 14 amino acids. Trimming removed 2 bases at V and 6 bases at J, with 14 bases between. Germline V gene lookup returns CDR1 MDHEN and CDR2 SYDVKM. The CDR3 here is CASSLGEKALEQYF. The DNA for the CDR3 is TGTGCCAGCAGTTTAGGGGAGAAGGCTCTCGAGCAGTACTTC. Filled out from reference TRBV28 and TRBJ2-7, the complete variable domain reads DVKVTQSSRYLVKRTGEKVFLECVQDMDHENMFWYRQDPGLGLRLIYFSYDVKMKEKGDIPEGYSVSREKKERFSLILESASTNQTSMYLCASSLGEKALEQYFGPGTRLTVT.

The V gene is TRBV18, the J gene TRBJ2-3, with D unresolved. This CDR3 has 12 residues. Trimming took 8 bases from V and 1 from J, leaving 7 bases between them. From germline, CDR1 is KGHSH and CDR2 LQKENI. CDR3 sequence reads: CASRVGTDTQYF. The CDR3 DNA is TGTGCCAGCCGGGTGGGCACAGATACGCAGTATTTT.

J is TRBJ1-2 and V is TRBV6-1; D is unclear. Germline CDR1 and CDR2: MNHNS and SASEGT. There are 13 residues in the CDR3. The V and J ends lost 4 bases and 4 bases respectively, with 10 bases between them. The DNA for the CDR3 is TGTGCCAGCAGTGCCGGACGGTTCTATGGCTACACCTTC. Residues: CASSAGRFYGYTF.

The rearrangement uses TRBV6-6 and TRBJ2-1; possibly TRBD1 for D (5 bases). Germline CDR1 is MNHNY and CDR2 is SVGAGI (reference sequence). V was clipped by 8 bases and J by 11 bases, with 13 bases between them. The CDR3 runs 11 residues. The CDR3 bases are TGTGCCAGCTATCTCGACAGAAAGCAGTTCTTC. As protein: CASYLDRKQFF.

This clone came up once. The chain couples TRBV29-1 to TRBJ2-1, with a possible D match to TRBD2 (7 bases). Germline V gene data show CDR1 as SQVTM and CDR2 as ANQGSEA. The V gene lost 2 bases and the J gene lost 8 bases, with 25 bases spanning the gap. The CDR3 totals 17 residues. This CDR3 reads CSVERYRAGVTVDEQFF. DNA of the CDR3: TGCAGCGTTGAAAGGTACAGGGCGGGAGTCACTGTGGATGAGCAGTTCTTC.

The genes are TRBV5-4 and TRBJ2-1, with D perhaps TRBD2 (6 bases). CDR1 SGHNT and CDR2 YYREEE come from the germline V gene (reference sequence). V lost 4 bases to trimming and J lost 7 bases, with 18 bases between them. The CDR3 sequence is 15 residues long. The CDR3 loop is CASSQGVAGRNEQFF. The CDR3 DNA is TGTGCCAGCAGCCAGGGAGTCGCGGGGAGGAATGAGCAGTTCTTC.

V and J are TRBV6-5 and TRBJ2-5, with D uncertain. V was pared by 2 bases and J by 2 bases, with 12 bases between. The V gene's germline CDR1 is MNHEY and CDR2 SVGAGI. The CDR3 runs 15 residues. CDR3 sequence (DNA): TGTGCCAGCAGTTACGTTGGGCCCCCACAAGAGACCCAGTACTTC. Translating gives CASSYVGPPQETQYF.

This chain connects TRBV5-8 to TRBJ2-2; perhaps TRBD2 as D (5 bases). Trimming removed 5 bases from V and 1 base from J, with 15 bases in between. In germline, CDR1 is SGHTS, CDR2 YDEGEE. The CDR3 runs to 16 residues. The CDR3 loop is CASSPGLGKNTGELFF. The CDR3 DNA reads as TGTGCCAGCAGTCCAGGTCTCGGGAAGAACACCGGGGAGCTGTTTTTT. Variable domain in full (rest from reference TRBV5-8 and TRBJ2-2): EAGVTQSPTHLIKTRGQQATLRCSPISGHTSVYWYQQALGLGLQFLLWYDEGEERNRGNFPPRFSGRQFPNYSSELNVNALELEDSALYLCASSPGLGKNTGELFFGEGSRLTVL.

This chain connects TRBV5-6 to TRBJ1-2; 8 nucleotides match TRBD1. The CDR3 has 14 amino acids. CDR1 is SGHDT, CDR2 YYEEEE, per germline. V shed 4 bases and J 5 bases; nucleotides not matched to a gene: 7. In DNA form, the CDR3 reads TGTGCCAGCAGCCACGGGACAGGAGATTATGGCTACACCTTC. Translated, it gives CASSHGTGDYGYTF.

This clone is a singleton in its sample. The genes are TRBV7-2 and TRBJ1-2, with 12 bases identical to TRBD1. After removal of 0 bases from V and 7 bases from J, the junction contained 3 bases not matched to a gene. Germline CDR1 is SGHTA and CDR2 is FQGNSA. CDR3 length: 15 residues. Here the CDR3 reads CASSLAGTGGVGYTF. As DNA, the CDR3 is TGTGCCAGCAGCTTAGCGGGGACAGGGGGCGTTGGCTACACCTTC.

About this clone itself: This sample includes further DNA sequences coding for the same CDR3. The V call is TRBV5-1, the J call TRBJ2-1; D is ambiguous. Trimming pared 0 bases from V and 4 bases from J, leaving 5 bases between. There are 13 residues in the CDR3. CDR1 is SGHRS, CDR2 YFSETQ, per germline. The CDR3 bases are TGCGCCAGCAGCTTGGGCGGATACAATGAGCAGTTCTTC. Translated: CASSLGGYNEQFF.